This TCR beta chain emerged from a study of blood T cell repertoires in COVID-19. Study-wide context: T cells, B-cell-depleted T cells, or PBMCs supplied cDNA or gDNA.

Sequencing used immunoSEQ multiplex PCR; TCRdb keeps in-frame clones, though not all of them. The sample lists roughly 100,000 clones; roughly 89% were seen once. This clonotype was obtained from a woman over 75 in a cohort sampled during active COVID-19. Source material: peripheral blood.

CDR3 residues: CASSISGQGSDEQFF. The CDR3, as DNA: TGTGCCAGTAGTATTTCAGGACAGGGCTCCGATGAGCAGTTCTTC. The chain couples TRBV19 to TRBJ2-1, with 8 nucleotides matching TRBD1. In germline, CDR1 is LNHDA, CDR2 SQIVND (reference sequence). V lost 3 bases and J lost 8; bases outside the gene matches: 9. The CDR3 is made up of 15 amino acids.